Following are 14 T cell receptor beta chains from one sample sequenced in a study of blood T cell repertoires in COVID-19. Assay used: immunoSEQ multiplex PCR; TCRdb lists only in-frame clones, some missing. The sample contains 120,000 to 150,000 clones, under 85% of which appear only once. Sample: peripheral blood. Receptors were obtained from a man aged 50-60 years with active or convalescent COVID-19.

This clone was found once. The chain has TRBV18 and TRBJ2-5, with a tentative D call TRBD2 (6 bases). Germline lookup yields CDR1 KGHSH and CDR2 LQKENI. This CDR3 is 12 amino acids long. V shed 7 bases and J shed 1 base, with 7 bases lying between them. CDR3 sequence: CASWGVQETQYF. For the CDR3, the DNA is TGTGCCAGCTGGGGGGTCCAAGAGACCCAGTACTTC. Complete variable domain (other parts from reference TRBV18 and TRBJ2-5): NAGVMQNPRHLVRRRGQEARLRCSPMKGHSHVYWYRQLPEEGLKFMVYLQKENIIDESGMPKERFSAEFPKEGPSILRIQQVVRGDSAAYFCASWGVQETQYFGPGTRLLVL.

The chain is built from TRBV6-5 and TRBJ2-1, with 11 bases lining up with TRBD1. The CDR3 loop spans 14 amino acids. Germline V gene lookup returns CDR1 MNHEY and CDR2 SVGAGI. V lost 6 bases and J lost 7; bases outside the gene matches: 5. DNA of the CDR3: TGTGCCAGCAGCGGGGACAGGGGGTATAATGAGCAGTTCTTC. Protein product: CASSGDRGYNEQFF.

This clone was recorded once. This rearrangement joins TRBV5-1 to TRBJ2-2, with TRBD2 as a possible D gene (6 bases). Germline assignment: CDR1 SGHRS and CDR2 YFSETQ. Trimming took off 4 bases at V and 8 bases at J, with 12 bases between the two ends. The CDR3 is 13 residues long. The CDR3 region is CASSLAILGELFF. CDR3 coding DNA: TGCGCCAGCAGCCTAGCGATCTTAGGGGAGCTGTTTTTT. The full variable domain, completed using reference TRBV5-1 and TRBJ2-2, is KAGVTQTPRYLIKTRGQQVTLSCSPISGHRSVSWYQQTPGQGLQFLFEYFSETQRNKGNFPGRFSGRQFSNSRSEMNVSTLELGDSALYLCASSLAILGELFFGEGSRLTVL.

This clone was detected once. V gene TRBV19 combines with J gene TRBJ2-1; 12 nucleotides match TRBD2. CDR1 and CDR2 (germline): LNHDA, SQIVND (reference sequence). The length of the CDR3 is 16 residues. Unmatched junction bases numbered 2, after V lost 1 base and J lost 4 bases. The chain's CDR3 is CASSIVGLAGYNEQFF. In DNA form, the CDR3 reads TGTGCCAGTAGTATAGTCGGACTAGCGGGGTACAATGAGCAGTTCTTC.

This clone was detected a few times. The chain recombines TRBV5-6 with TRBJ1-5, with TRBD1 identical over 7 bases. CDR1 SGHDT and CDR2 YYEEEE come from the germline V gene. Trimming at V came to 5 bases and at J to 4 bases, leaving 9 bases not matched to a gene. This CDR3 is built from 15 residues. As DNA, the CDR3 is TGTGCCAGCAGTCACAACAGGGGCAAGAATCAGCCCCAGCATTTT. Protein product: CASSHNRGKNQPQHF.

The CDR3 here is CASSEVGGPNTQYF. The CDR3 region has the DNA TGTGCCAGCAGTGAGGTGGGAGGGCCGAATACGCAGTATTTT. The rearrangement links TRBV6-1 to TRBJ2-3; 7 nucleotides match TRBD2. The trim removed 3 bases at V and 7 bases at J, leaving 7 bases unmatched. The CDR3 length is 14 residues. Per germline, CDR1 MNHNS and CDR2 SASEGT.

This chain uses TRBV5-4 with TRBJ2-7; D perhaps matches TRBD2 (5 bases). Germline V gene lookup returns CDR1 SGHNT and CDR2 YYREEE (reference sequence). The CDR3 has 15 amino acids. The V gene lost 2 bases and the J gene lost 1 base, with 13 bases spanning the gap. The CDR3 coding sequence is TGTGCCAGCAGCTTCGGCGGGCGAGCTTCCTACGAGCAGTACTTC. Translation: CASSFGGRASYEQYF.

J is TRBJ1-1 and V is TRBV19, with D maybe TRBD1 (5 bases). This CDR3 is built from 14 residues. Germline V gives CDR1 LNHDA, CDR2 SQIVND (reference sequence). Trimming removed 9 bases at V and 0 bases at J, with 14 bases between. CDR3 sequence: CASGIRGMNTEAFF. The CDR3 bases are TGTGCCAGCGGAATTCGGGGGATGAACACTGAAGCTTTCTTT.

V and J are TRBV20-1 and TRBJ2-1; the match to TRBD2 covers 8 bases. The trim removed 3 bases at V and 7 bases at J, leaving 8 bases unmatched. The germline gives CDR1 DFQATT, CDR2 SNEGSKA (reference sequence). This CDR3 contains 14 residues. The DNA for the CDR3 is TGCAGTGCTAGTGGGCAGCGCGGGAGGAATGAGCAGTTCTTC. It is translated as CSASGQRGRNEQFF.

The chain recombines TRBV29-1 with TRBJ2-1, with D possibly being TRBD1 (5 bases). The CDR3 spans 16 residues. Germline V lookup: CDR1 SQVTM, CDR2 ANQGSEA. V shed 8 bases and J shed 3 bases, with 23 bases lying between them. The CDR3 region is CSSLRRTGDHYNEQFF. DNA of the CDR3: TGCAGCTCATTGAGGCGAACAGGTGACCACTACAATGAGCAGTTCTTC.

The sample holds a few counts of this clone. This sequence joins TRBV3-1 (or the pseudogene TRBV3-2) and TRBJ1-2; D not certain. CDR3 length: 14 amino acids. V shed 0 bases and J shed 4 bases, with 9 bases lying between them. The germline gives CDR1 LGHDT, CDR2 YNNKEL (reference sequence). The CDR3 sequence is CASSQDGEAYGYTF. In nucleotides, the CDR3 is TGTGCCAGCAGCCAAGATGGAGAGGCCTATGGCTACACCTTC.

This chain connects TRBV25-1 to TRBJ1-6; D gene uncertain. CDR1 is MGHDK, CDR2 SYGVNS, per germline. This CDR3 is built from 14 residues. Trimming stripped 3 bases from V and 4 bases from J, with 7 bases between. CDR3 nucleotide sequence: TGTGCCAGCAGTGACGCGGCGTATAATTCACCCCTCCACTTT. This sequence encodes CASSDAAYNSPLHF.

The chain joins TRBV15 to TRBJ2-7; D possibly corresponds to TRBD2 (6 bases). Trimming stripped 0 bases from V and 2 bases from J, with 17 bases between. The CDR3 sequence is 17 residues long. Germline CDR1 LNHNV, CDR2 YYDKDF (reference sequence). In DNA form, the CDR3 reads TGTGCCACCAGCAGAGATCCGGGGGATGCGGAACCCTACGAGCAGTACTTC. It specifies CATSRDPGDAEPYEQYF. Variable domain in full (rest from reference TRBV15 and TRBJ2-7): DAMVIQNPRYQVTQFGKPVTLSCSQTLNHNVMYWYQQKSSQAPKLLFHYYDKDFNNEADTPDNFQSRRPNTSFCFLDIRSPGLGDTAMYLCATSRDPGDAEPYEQYFGPGTRLTVT.

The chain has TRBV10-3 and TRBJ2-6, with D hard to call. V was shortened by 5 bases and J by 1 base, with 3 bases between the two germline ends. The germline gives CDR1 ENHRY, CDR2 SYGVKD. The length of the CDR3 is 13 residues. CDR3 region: CAISPSGANVLTF. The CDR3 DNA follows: TGTGCCATCAGTCCGTCTGGGGCCAACGTCCTGACTTTC.